This T cell receptor beta chain was captured by sequencing in a study of human T cells and chemical hapten exposure. Study as a whole: Diphenylcyclopropenone doses were given weekly to the scalps of patients across the roughly 22-week study. Broader study findings: No change in TCRs above 1 in 1000 frequency was produced by DPC sensitization.

This clonotype appeared many times. Antigen unknown. Regarding time point: patch test 3, about 24 weeks after DPC sensitization. Described treatment: therapeutic diphenylcyclopropenone sensitization with weekly scalp DPC. Via MiXCR, TCRdb re-called the RACE reads, giving one row per CDR3 protein. The table includes some 64,000 distinct CDR3 sequences, around 10% detected once. The germline V gene has CDR1 MNHNS and CDR2 SASEGT. The CDR3 runs 13 residues. V lost 3 bases to trimming and J lost 4 bases, with 7 bases between them. The chain employs TRBV6-1 and TRBJ1-5, with D unresolved. The receptor's source is a woman under 40 with alopecia areata. Some clones in this sample may be carry-over from other donors' samples. Sequenced here: whole blood, sampled in connection with sensitization to the hapten diphenylcyclopropenone (DPC). The CDR3 is CASSDSGNQPQHF. The DNA for the CDR3 is TGTGCCAGCAGTGATAGTGGGAATCAGCCCCAGCATTTT.